This T cell receptor beta chain was sequenced for a study of long-term antiretroviral therapy in people with HIV (dated by TCRdb to between 2022 and 2023). For the study in its entirety: The earliest samples were collected about a decade before the 2015 WHO recommendation for immediate ART, when ART was typically delayed until CD4 counts fell. A retrospective serial study tested whether changes in peripheral blood TRB repertoire composition and diversity were associated with ART initiation and durable HIV suppression. The cohort contributed about 180 cryopreserved PBMC samples from about 29 adults with confirmed HIV infection, collected serially over a mean of approximately 6 years (range 1-12). About 35% of the 30 participants with HIV were female. No cross-contamination during QIAcube processing turned up in test extractions that ran a monoclonal T-cell line alongside more than 30 polyclonal samples.

Sequencing of the TRB variable region was done with the immunoSEQ hsTCRB v3.0 assay at survey level resolution. A depth of roughly 40,000-55,000 T-cell genomes per sample was targeted for TRB sequencing. An Illumina MiSeq with a v3 150-cycle kit was used to sequence the pooled TRB libraries. The original methods were these. Analysis of repertoires was carried out in R inside a reproducible Nextflow workflow spanning QC, data transformation and analysis. LymphoSeq2, an R package for exploring AIRR-Seq data, was used to implement the custom analyses. Four samples that produced fewer than 5000 total TRB sequences were removed, so approximately 190 HIV repertoires were analyzed. Of the approximately 190 retained HIV repertoires, almost 60 were collected before and under 150 after ART initiation. Repertoires were downsampled to 5000 TRB nucleotide sequences, with summary statistics averaged over 100 downsampling iterations. The analysis kept only TRB sequences whose CDR3 regions were at least seven amino acids long. A Shannon entropy-derived clonality score and the Gini coefficient were used to measure diversity. Repertoire networks linked the top 5000 CDR3 amino acid sequences whenever two sequences differed by an edit distance of one. For TRB CDR3 amino acid sequences, GLIPH2 was used to predict antigen specificity groups and MHC restriction. To flag known CMV, EBV, HIV or tissue antigen associations, CDR3 amino acid sequences were matched against VDJdb and McPAS-TCR. Pre-ART, post-ART and control groups were compared with Wilcoxon signed-rank tests and Holm-Bonferroni correction. This is the immuneACCESS table as TCRdb keeps it, with only in-frame sequences that have V and J called. A part of the clones is gone; compared with another copy, unresolved V genes explain less than half, and the rest is unexplained. V and J calls and clone size are given by that table; D and trimming were obtained from the DNA. This sample gives fewer than 40,000 clones in total; 60% to 85% of them show up just once. The ten largest clonotypes hold around 8% of the sample.

To be included, a participant needed at least one PBMC sample from before ART initiation plus at least two post-ART samples. All participants with HIV were treated in the United States of America. Before DNA extraction, cryopreserved samples containing roughly 0.85-11 million PBMC were thawed and washed. At the time of the earliest PBMC sample, participants with HIV were aged between roughly 23 and 60 years. Each participant contributed PBMC samples from 1-4 timepoints before ART initiation and 2-8 timepoints after ART initiation, with a median of 7 samples. Serial HIV viral load, CD4+ T-cell count, ART history and demographic data were obtained for every participant. A Qiagen kit on a QIAcube was used to extract genomic DNA from unsorted PBMC, with samples processed in batches of 12. With respect to this clone: It has no known antigen specificity. Base qualities are missing; no much larger clone stands one base away.

The investigation overall reported the following: HIV repertoires had narrower CDR3 length ranges than controls, and the network structure suggested an antigen-experienced repertoire that shifted only slightly toward naive after ART. Expanded TRB clones identified before ART initiation dominated the repertoire across all time points, though the dominance fluctuated and decreased in many PLHIV after ART. Since PBMC availability was limited, sequencing covered only the TCR beta chain, with no alpha chain pairing. Because cell numbers in pre-ART samples were limited, unsorted PBMC were profiled instead of sorted CD4+ and CD8+ T cells. No data were available on ART adherence, viral resistance or therapy changes, limiting inferences about post-ART repertoire changes. The samples span the years 2004 to 2017, and the ART regimens used at that time may not be as effective as current regimens. Starting ART was linked to a significant rise in TRB diversity, yet even after long-term ART the diversity remained significantly lower than in transplant donor controls.

The sample here was unsorted PBMCs, taken 3.1 years after starting antiretroviral therapy. The clonotype comes from a woman in her forties or fifties with HIV.

The bases are TGTGCCAGTAGCAAGACCACCCCTGGGAGAGGCTACACCTTC. Its translation is CASSKTTPGRGYTF. The chain joins TRBV19 to TRBJ1-2; no confident D gene assignment can be made. The germline V gene (reference sequence) provides CDR1 LNHDA and CDR2 SQIVND. V was cut back by 6 bases and J by 8 bases, leaving a gap of 19 bases between them. CDR3 length: 14 amino acids, cysteine to phenylalanine. This entry keeps only the CDR3 DNA: 42 bases, framed from base 1.